These T cell receptor beta chains were read from a single sample in a study of CD8 T cells in Susac syndrome. TCRdb re-called the immunoSEQ multiplex PCR reads with MiXCR, one entry per CDR3 protein. The repertoire holds hundreds of thousands of distinct CDR3 sequences, with around 83% as singletons. Sequenced material: CD8+ T cells from PBMCs. The receptors come from a human donor with multiple sclerosis. Each CDR3 is given with its conserved first and last residue. D genes are given only for firm matches. A clone size is listed for some rows: how often the clone was seen (once, few, many), or a class if it is expanded.

>TRBV4-1|NA|TRBJ1-5|NA
CASSQNPTVSLGNQPQHF
TGCGCCAGCAGCCAAAATCCGACCGTTAGCTTAGGCAATCAGCCCCAGCATTTT
>TRBV29-1|NA|TRBJ2-7|TRBD1
CSVQDREILDEQYF
TGCAGCGTGCAGGACAGGGAAATTCTCGACGAGCAGTACTTC
>TRBV5-6|NA|TRBJ1-5|NA
CASSHSWDSNQPQHF
TGTGCCAGCAGCCACTCCTGGGATAGCAATCAGCCCCAGCATTTT
>TRBV9|NA|TRBJ2-3|NA
CASGALGDGMLADTQYF
TGTGCCAGTGGGGCCCTTGGTGACGGGATGTTGGCAGATACGCAGTATTTT
>TRBV10-3|NA|TRBJ1-1|NA
CAIQDSATEAFF
TGTGCCATCCAAGACAGTGCCACTGAAGCTTTCTTT
>TRBV19|NA|TRBJ2-1|NA
CASSTPSETHNEQFF
TGTGCCAGTAGTACCCCTTCCGAAACCCACAATGAGCAGTTCTTC
>TRBV27|NA|TRBJ2-7|TRBD1
CASSADRGPSYEQYF
TGTGCCAGCAGTGCCGACAGGGGCCCCTCCTACGAGCAGTACTTC
>TRBV9|NA|TRBJ2-5|NA
CASGPKETQYF
TGTGCCAGCGGCCCTAAGGAGACCCAGTACTTC
>TRBV3-1|NA|TRBJ1-2|NA
CASSPGGYGYTF
TGTGCCAGCAGCCCCGGAGGCTATGGCTACACCTTC
>TRBV12-3/TRBV12-4|NA|TRBJ1-3|NA
CASSFAGGNTIYF
TGTGCCAGCAGTTTTGCCGGGGGAAACACCATATATTTT
>TRBV14|NA|TRBJ2-7|NA
CASPGWGSYEQYF
TGTGCCAGCCCGGGCTGGGGCTCCTACGAGCAGTACTTC
>TRBV27|NA|TRBJ2-7|TRBD1
CASIKVGQGPPYEQYF
TGTGCCAGCATCAAAGTCGGACAGGGTCCGCCCTACGAGCAGTACTTC
>TRBV7-9|once|TRBJ2-1|TRBD2
CASSRLAGAKYEQFF
TGTGCCAGCAGCCGACTAGCGGGAGCTAAGTATGAGCAGTTCTTC
>TRBV12-3/TRBV12-4|NA|TRBJ2-1|NA
CATTRPTTPLNEQFF
TGTGCCACTACCCGCCCTACCACACCACTTAATGAGCAGTTCTTC
>TRBV27|NA|TRBJ1-1|TRBD1
CARYGTGAFF
TGTGCAAGGTACGGGACAGGAGCTTTCTTT
>TRBV7-9|NA|TRBJ2-3|NA
CASSLEWASLSSTDTQYF
TGTGCCAGCAGCTTAGAATGGGCTAGCCTCTCTAGCACAGATACGCAGTATTTT
>TRBV18|few|TRBJ2-1|TRBD1
CASSRSGQGAYNEQFF
TGTGCCAGCTCACGGTCCGGACAGGGGGCCTACAATGAGCAGTTCTTC
>TRBV27|NA|TRBJ1-4|NA
CASRLGEKLFF
TGTGCCAGCAGGTTGGGTGAAAAACTGTTTTTT
>TRBV9|NA|TRBJ2-1|TRBD2
CASSTNPEREAYNEQFF
TGTGCCAGCAGCACCAACCCAGAGCGGGAAGCCTACAATGAGCAGTTCTTC
>TRBV2|NA|TRBJ2-7|TRBD2
CASGGRLHEQYF
TGTGCCAGCGGCGGGAGGCTCCACGAGCAGTACTTC
>TRBV14|NA|TRBJ2-3|NA
CASSQLGERILYF
TGTGCCAGCAGCCAATTAGGGGAGAGGATTCTGTATTTT
>TRBV7-6|NA|TRBJ2-7|TRBD1
CASSAGQGTTYEQYF
TGTGCCAGCAGCGCGGGACAGGGGACAACCTACGAGCAGTACTTC
>TRBV28|NA|TRBJ2-1|NA
CASSYGTPINEQFF
TGTGCCAGCAGTTACGGGACACCCATCAATGAGCAGTTCTTC
>TRBV30|NA|TRBJ1-5|NA
CAWSSTLPGPDFGGRQPQHF
TGTGCCTGGAGTTCCACCCTTCCGGGACCTGATTTCGGGGGCCGGCAGCCCCAGCATTTT
>TRBV20-1|NA|TRBJ2-1|TRBD2
CSARDREGTYNEQFF
TGCAGTGCTAGAGACCGGGAGGGGACCTACAATGAGCAGTTCTTC
>TRBV27|once|TRBJ1-2|NA
CASSLRSNSGYTF
TGTGCCAGCAGTTTACGCAGCAATAGTGGCTACACCTTC
>TRBV20-1|once|TRBJ2-7|NA
CSLWDQTSYEQYF
TGCAGTCTGTGGGACCAGACCTCCTACGAGCAGTACTTC
>TRBV29-1|NA|TRBJ2-1|TRBD2
CSGTSGMNNEQFF
TGCAGCGGCACTAGCGGGATGAACAATGAGCAGTTCTTC
>TRBV30|NA|TRBJ1-3|NA
CAWSLGGSENTIYF
TGTGCCTGGAGCCTTGGGGGCTCTGAAAACACCATATATTTT
>TRBV16|NA|TRBJ2-1|TRBD1
CASSHQGVREGEQFF
TGTGCCAGCAGCCACCAGGGGGTTCGGGAAGGTGAGCAGTTCTTC
>TRBV15|NA|TRBJ1-5|NA
CATRTGNSNQPQHF
TGTGCCACCAGGACCGGGAATAGCAATCAGCCCCAGCATTTT
>TRBV7-9|NA|TRBJ2-7|NA
CASSPVVVDEQYF
TGTGCCAGCAGCCCAGTTGTTGTGGACGAGCAGTACTTC
>TRBV9|NA|TRBJ2-7|NA
CASSVAGVHEQYF
TGTGCCAGCAGCGTAGCAGGGGTCCACGAGCAGTACTTC
>TRBV5-1|NA|TRBJ1-2|NA
CASSFRQGSTLPYGYTF
TGCGCCAGCAGCTTTCGCCAGGGATCTACCCTTCCCTATGGCTACACCTTC
>TRBV20-1|NA|TRBJ2-7|TRBD1
CSAKDRGGSYEQYF
TGCAGTGCAAAGGACAGGGGAGGATCCTACGAGCAGTACTTC
>TRBV5-1|NA|TRBJ2-5|TRBD2
CASSLDSSGTGGETQYF
TGCGCCAGCAGCTTGGATAGTAGCGGGACCGGCGGGGAGACCCAGTACTTC
>TRBV5-8|NA|TRBJ1-2|NA
CASSLAETAAYGYTF
TGTGCCAGCAGCTTGGCCGAGACAGCCGCCTATGGCTACACCTTC
>TRBV28|NA|TRBJ2-3|NA
CASTIKGVRGTDTQYF
TGTGCCAGCACCATAAAGGGGGTGAGGGGGACAGATACGCAGTATTTT
>TRBV6-2/TRBV6-3|NA|TRBJ2-5|NA
CASSYKLAEETQYF
TGTGCCAGCAGTTACAAGTTAGCGGAAGAGACCCAGTACTTC
>TRBV6-5|NA|TRBJ2-5|NA
CASSYGQLGGVETQYF
TGTGCCAGCAGTTACGGCCAACTAGGGGGGGTAGAGACCCAGTACTTC
>TRBV3-1|NA|TRBJ2-5|TRBD1
CASSVPGQQETQYF
TGTGCCAGCAGTGTACCGGGACAGCAAGAGACCCAGTACTTC